This T cell receptor (beta chain) was found in a study of cytomegalovirus exposure and HLA in healthy donors. 60 Vbeta and 13 Jbeta primers were used in PCR. Assay: immunoSEQ multiplex PCR; the TCRdb copy retains only in-frame clones and omits some. The data contain over 150,000 clones, 84% of them singletons. The germline V gene encodes CDR1 MDHEN and CDR2 SYDVKM. CDR3 length: 13 residues. V was shortened by 7 bases and J by 1 base, with 10 bases between the two germline ends. Material for sequencing was PBMCs. This sequence originates from a girl between 2 and 10 years old in good health and CMV-seropositive. The J gene is TRBJ1-2, the V gene TRBV28, with a tentative D call TRBD1 (5 bases). CDR3 nucleotides: TGTGCCAGCACCTACAGGATTAACTATGGCTACACCTTC. Protein product: CASTYRINYGYTF.